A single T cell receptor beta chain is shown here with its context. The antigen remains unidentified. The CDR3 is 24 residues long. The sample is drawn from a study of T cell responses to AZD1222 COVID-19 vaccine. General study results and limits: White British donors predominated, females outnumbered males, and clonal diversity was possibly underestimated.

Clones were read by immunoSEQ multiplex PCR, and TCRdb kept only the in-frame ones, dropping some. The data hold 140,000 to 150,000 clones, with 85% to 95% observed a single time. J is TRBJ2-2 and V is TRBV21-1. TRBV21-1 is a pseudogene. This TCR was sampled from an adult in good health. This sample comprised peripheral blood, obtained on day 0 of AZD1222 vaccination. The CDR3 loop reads CASSNYWLHVDLGRRGSFTGELFF. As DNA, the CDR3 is TGTGCCAGCAGCAATTATTGGCTTCATGTGGATTTAGGGCGACGAGGATCGTTCACCGGGGAGCTGTTTTTT.